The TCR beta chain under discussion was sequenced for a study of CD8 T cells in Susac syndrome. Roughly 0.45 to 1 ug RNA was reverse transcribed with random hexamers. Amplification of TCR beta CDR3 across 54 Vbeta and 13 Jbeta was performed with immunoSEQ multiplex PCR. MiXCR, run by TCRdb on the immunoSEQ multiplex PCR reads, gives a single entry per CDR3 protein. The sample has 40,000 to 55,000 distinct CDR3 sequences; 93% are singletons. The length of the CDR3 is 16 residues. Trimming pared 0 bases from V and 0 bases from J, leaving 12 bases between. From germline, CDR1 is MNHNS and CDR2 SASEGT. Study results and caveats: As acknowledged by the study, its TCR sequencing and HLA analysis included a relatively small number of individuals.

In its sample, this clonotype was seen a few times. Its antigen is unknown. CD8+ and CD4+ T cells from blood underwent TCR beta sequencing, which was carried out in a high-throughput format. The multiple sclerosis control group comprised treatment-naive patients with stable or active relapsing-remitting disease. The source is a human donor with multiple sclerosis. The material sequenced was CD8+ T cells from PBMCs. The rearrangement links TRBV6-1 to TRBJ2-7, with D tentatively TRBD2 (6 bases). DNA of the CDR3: TGTGCCAGCAGTGAAGCGGAGCACGGGGGCTCCTACGAGCAGTACTTC. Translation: CASSEAEHGGSYEQYF.